What follows is one TCR beta chain and its context. Trimming took off 6 bases at V and 4 bases at J, with 7 bases between the two ends. CDR1 and CDR2 from the germline V gene are SEHNR and FQNEAQ (reference sequence). This CDR3 contains 12 residues. The data originate from a study of blood T cell repertoires in COVID-19. Across the study: Sites in the United States, Italy and Spain provided acute and convalescent COVID-19 samples. In each case, the material was cDNA or gDNA derived from T cells, B-cell-depleted T cells, or PBMCs.

As handled by the study authors: By means of reference gene primer amplification, nucleated cell counts were estimated. Here immunoSEQ multiplex PCR was the method, and the copy in TCRdb shows in-frame clones only, minus some. That table is the source of V, J and clone size, and D and trimming were worked out from the DNA. Of roughly 250,000 clones in the sample, about 80% were seen once. V is TRBV7-9 and J is TRBJ1-3; D possibly corresponds to TRBD1 (6 bases). This sequence originates from a human donor in a cohort sampled during active COVID-19. What was sequenced was peripheral blood. The CDR3 here is CASRGTGNTIYF. DNA for the CDR3: TGTGCCAGCAGGGGGACAGGAAACACCATATATTTT. Full variable domain (rest looked up from reference TRBV7-9 and TRBJ1-3): DTGVSQNPRHKITKRGQNVTFRCDPISEHNRLYWYRQTLGQGPEFLTYFQNEAQLEKSRLLSDRFSAERPKGSFSTLEIQRTEQGDSAMYLCASRGTGNTIYFGEGSWLTVV.